Below are 13 T cell receptor beta chains sequenced from a single sample in a study of blood T cell repertoires in COVID-19. Here immunoSEQ multiplex PCR was the method, and the copy in TCRdb shows in-frame clones only, minus some. Here the sample spans 290,000 or so clones, 80% to 85% being singletons. The source material was PBMCs or T cells enriched from blood (not recorded which). These receptors originate from a man aged 40-49 years who had been exposed to COVID-19.

The genes are TRBV28 and TRBJ1-5, with a possible D match to TRBD1 (5 bases). This CDR3 comprises 14 residues. Germline V lookup: CDR1 MDHEN, CDR2 SYDVKM. With 10 bases removed from V and 3 bases from J, the gap between germline ends came to 16 bases. This CDR3 is CATKGGTSNQPQHF. The CDR3 region has the DNA TGTGCCACCAAGGGAGGGACCTCCAATCAGCCCCAGCATTTT.

This clone was counted between two and nine times. The V and J genes are TRBV19 and TRBJ2-2; possibly TRBD2 for D (6 bases). Trimming removed 5 bases from V and 1 base from J, with 14 bases in between. The germline V gene encodes CDR1 LNHDA and CDR2 SQIVND (reference sequence). The CDR3 runs to 16 residues. The CDR3 is CASSYIPAGNTGELFF. The CDR3 DNA reads as TGTGCCAGTAGTTATATTCCAGCGGGGAACACCGGGGAGCTGTTTTTT.

DNA of the CDR3: TGTGCCTGGATGAGGGTCCCCGGTGGGGAAGCTTTCTTT. Translation: CAWMRVPGGEAFF. The chain has TRBV30 and TRBJ1-1; D gene unclear. The germline gives CDR1 GTSNPN, CDR2 SVGIG (reference sequence). Trimming stripped 4 bases from V and 8 bases from J, with 17 bases between. The CDR3 covers 13 residues. Full variable domain (missing parts from reference TRBV30 and TRBJ1-1): SQTIHQWPATLVQPVGSPLSLECTVEGTSNPNLYWYRQAAGRGLQLLFYSVGIGQISSEVPQNLSASRPQDRQFILSSKKLLLSDSGFYLCAWMRVPGGEAFFGQGTRLTVV.

The gene calls are TRBV25-1 and TRBJ2-7; 7 nucleotides line up with TRBD1. Germline V CDR1 and CDR2: MGHDK, SYGVNS. The CDR3 length is 16 residues. The J segment lost 2 bases and the V segment lost 4 bases, leaving 11 bases of the junction unmatched. The CDR3 is CASSATHGQEAYEQYF. The CDR3, as DNA: TGTGCCAGCAGTGCGACTCACGGACAGGAAGCCTACGAGCAGTACTTC.

CDR3 nucleotides: TGTGCCAGCAGCTTAGACCCAGATAACTATGGCTACACCTTC. Translating gives CASSLDPDNYGYTF. The chain recombines TRBV11-2 with TRBJ1-2; D is uncertain. V was pared by 0 bases and J by 1 base, with 6 bases between. Per germline, CDR1 SGHAT and CDR2 FQNNGV. CDR3 length equals 14 residues.

V and J are TRBV30 and TRBJ2-3; the D gene is possibly TRBD2 (6 bases). Trimming removed 3 bases at V and 2 bases at J, with 12 bases between. The length of the CDR3 is 14 residues. Germline V CDR1 and CDR2: GTSNPN, SVGIG (reference sequence). In DNA form, the CDR3 reads TGTGCCTGGAGCCGGGACTCGATCACAGATACGCAGTATTTT. Amino acid sequence: CAWSRDSITDTQYF.

The chain carries TRBV5-8 and TRBJ1-4; 8 bases align to TRBD1. CDR1 and CDR2 (germline): SGHTS, YDEGEE. This CDR3 is built from 14 residues. The J segment lost 14 bases and the V segment lost 4 bases, leaving 13 bases of the junction unmatched. The CDR3 coding sequence is TGTGCCAGCAGCCTAGGACAGGGAATCTTCTCCCTGTTTTTT. Protein sequence: CASSLGQGIFSLFF.

The V call is TRBV14, the J call TRBJ2-2; TRBD2 matches 10 bases. This CDR3 contains 16 residues. V lost 6 bases, J lost 2 bases, and 6 bases stayed unmatched. Per the germline V gene, CDR1 is SGHDN and CDR2 is FVKESK. CDR3: CASRLGLAINTGELFF. The DNA of the CDR3 is TGTGCCAGCAGACTGGGACTAGCGATAAACACCGGGGAGCTGTTTTTT.

This clone was seen a single time. This rearrangement joins TRBV19 to TRBJ1-1; D is possibly TRBD1 (5 bases). Between the trimmed V and J ends, which lost 10 bases and 0 bases, there was a span of 12 bases. The germline V gene has CDR1 LNHDA and CDR2 SQIVND (reference sequence). The CDR3 sequence is 13 residues long. CDR3 DNA: TGTGCCATCCAAGACAGCATGAACACTGAAGCTTTCTTT. Protein product: CAIQDSMNTEAFF.

The chain links TRBV30 to TRBJ2-7; 7 bases are shared with TRBD2. The V and J ends lost 3 bases and 2 bases, in that order; junction bases with no gene match: 4. This CDR3 region has 13 residues. Germline CDR1 and CDR2: GTSNPN and SVGIG (reference sequence). The CDR3 sequence is CAWRSAGAYEQYF. CDR3 sequence (DNA): TGTGCCTGGAGATCCGCGGGAGCCTACGAGCAGTACTTC.

The rearrangement links TRBV5-8 to TRBJ1-6; a weak D match, TRBD1 (5 bases). Trimming cost V 0 bases and J 6 bases, with 16 bases left between them. The V gene's germline CDR1 is SGHTS and CDR2 YDEGEE. There are 17 residues in the CDR3. This CDR3 is CASSLAAGHYSNSPLHF. The CDR3 DNA reads as TGTGCCAGCAGCTTGGCGGCGGGGCACTACTCTAATTCACCCCTCCACTTT.

This sequence joins TRBV12-5 and TRBJ1-6; a possible D gene is TRBD1 (6 bases). The CDR3 sequence is 17 residues long. The V gene's germline CDR1 is LGHNT and CDR2 FRNRAP. Trimming left V 0 bases short and J 10 bases short, with 19 bases between. CDR3 amino acids: CASGLVMVGNQGSPLHF. The CDR3 DNA is TGTGCTAGTGGTTTGGTAATGGTTGGGAATCAGGGGTCACCCCTCCACTTT.

The V gene is TRBV19, the J gene TRBJ2-7; D not resolved. This CDR3 region has 15 residues. Germline V gives CDR1 LNHDA, CDR2 SQIVND (reference sequence). V was trimmed by 3 bases and J by 4 bases, leaving 16 bases between them. The CDR3 DNA reads as TGTGCCAGTAGTATGTCTCTTTCCACACCTTACGAGCAGTACTTC. Amino acids: CASSMSLSTPYEQYF.